Following are 9 T cell receptor beta chains from one sample sequenced in a study of beta chain features in type 1 diabetes. cDNA synthesis used the whole RNA isolate, giving expressed TCRB sequences. TCRdb keeps only in-frame clones here, not all; method: immunoSEQ multiplex PCR. The table includes around 430,000 clones, about 32% detected once. Sequencing was done on a sample of naive CD4+ T cells from blood. These receptors originate from a man in his late teens or twenties in good health.

This clone was observed once. The J gene is TRBJ1-4, the V gene TRBV4-2; TRBD1 is a possible D gene (5 bases). The CDR3 runs to 17 residues. Per the germline V gene, CDR1 is LGHNA and CDR2 is YNFKEQ. V was pared by 1 base and J by 8 bases, with 20 bases between. CDR3 in amino acids: CASSQGLPGRPIEKLFF. CDR3 nucleotide sequence: TGTGCCAGCAGCCAAGGGTTGCCGGGACGGCCGATCGAAAAACTGTTTTTT.

The genes are TRBV2 and TRBJ2-3; no definite D call. The length of the CDR3 is 14 residues. Germline V gene sequence: CDR1 SNHLY, CDR2 FYNNEI. V was cut by 0 bases and J by 0 bases, with 4 bases left in between. The CDR3 loop is CASSEAGSTDTQYF. The CDR3 region has the DNA TGTGCCAGCAGTGAAGCAGGGAGCACAGATACGCAGTATTTT. Full variable domain (outside the CDR3, taken from reference TRBV2 and TRBJ2-3): EPEVTQTPSHQVTQMGQEVILRCVPISNHLYFYWYRQILGQKVEFLVSFYNNEISEKSEIFDDQFSVERPDGSNFTLKIRSTKLEDSAMYFCASSEAGSTDTQYFGPGTRLTVL.

This chain links TRBV5-4 with TRBJ2-5; D gene unclear. CDR3 size: 12 residues. Germline CDR1 and CDR2: SGHNT and YYREEE (reference sequence). Trimming took off 2 bases at V and 5 bases at J, with 7 bases between the two ends. CDR3 residues: CASSFGRETQYF. The CDR3 bases are TGTGCCAGCAGCTTTGGTCGGGAGACCCAGTACTTC.

The V gene is TRBV30, the J gene TRBJ1-1; the D gene is possibly TRBD1 (5 bases). CDR3 length: 14 residues. Trimming cost V 1 base and J 2 bases, with 11 bases left between them. CDR1 and CDR2 from the germline V gene are GTSNPN and SVGIG (reference sequence). The CDR3 sequence is CAWSDPRANTEAFF. CDR3 coding DNA: TGTGCCTGGAGTGACCCCAGGGCAAACACTGAAGCTTTCTTT.

The chain is built from TRBV7-9 and TRBJ2-7; 12 nucleotides match TRBD1. Per germline, CDR1 SEHNR and CDR2 FQNEAQ (reference sequence). The J segment lost 2 bases and the V segment lost 5 bases, leaving 13 bases of the junction unmatched. The CDR3 sequence is 18 residues long. The CDR3 coding sequence is TGTGCCAGCAGCCCAGAGCGGAGGGACAGGGGGCGCGCCTACGAGCAGTACTTC. This sequence encodes CASSPERRDRGRAYEQYF.

V and J are TRBV7-9 and TRBJ2-4; D might be TRBD1 (6 bases). V was clipped by 0 bases and J by 4 bases, with 16 bases between them. Germline CDR1 reads SEHNR; CDR2 reads FQNEAQ (reference sequence). The CDR3 is made up of 17 amino acids. The CDR3 is CASSLATQTGSKNIQYF. Here the CDR3 DNA reads TGTGCCAGCAGCTTAGCTACCCAGACAGGCTCTAAAAACATTCAGTACTTC. The variable domain in full, with the rest retrieved from reference TRBV7-9 and TRBJ2-4, is DTGVSQNPRHKITKRGQNVTFRCDPISEHNRLYWYRQTLGQGPEFLTYFQNEAQLEKSRLLSDRFSAERPKGSFSTLEIQRTEQGDSAMYLCASSLATQTGSKNIQYFGAGTRLSVL.

V usage is TRBV19 and J usage is TRBJ2-6, with D tentatively TRBD2 (5 bases). Germline assignment: CDR1 LNHDA and CDR2 SQIVND (reference sequence). With 3 bases removed from V and 0 bases from J, the gap between germline ends came to 6 bases. The CDR3 spans 15 residues. In DNA form, the CDR3 reads TGTGCCAGTAGTATCCGGGACTCTGGGGCCAACGTCCTGACTTTC. Translating it yields CASSIRDSGANVLTF.

This clone was seen only a few times. The chain has TRBV7-2 and TRBJ1-2; TRBD1 matches 10 bases. This CDR3 spans 14 amino acids. From germline, CDR1 is SGHTA and CDR2 FQGNSA. Losses at the gene ends were 4 bases for V and 5 bases for J; bases not matched to a gene: 4. CDR3: CASSSRDRGYGYTF. CDR3 in DNA: TGTGCCAGCAGCTCCCGGGACAGGGGTTATGGCTACACCTTC.

The chain is built from TRBV7-2 and TRBJ2-3; D assignment may be TRBD1 or TRBD2 (5 bases each). The germline CDR1 and CDR2 sequences are SGHTA and FQGNSA. The CDR3 has 14 residues. Trimming pared 4 bases from V and 2 bases from J, leaving 10 bases between. The CDR3 region has the DNA TGTGCCAGCAGCTCGTCGGGGCTCACAGATACGCAGTATTTT. As protein: CASSSSGLTDTQYF.